This T cell receptor beta chain is drawn from a study of CD8 T cells in ankylosing spondylitis. General study findings and limits: Clones linked to disease, bearing a CD8+ phenotype, were relatively rare in peripheral blood. In ankylosing spondylitis blood, a motif of roughly eight highly homologous TCR beta variants appeared characteristic. A number of the motif variants had already been described in reactive arthritis synovial fluid and blood.

Libraries for TCR beta were made by quantitative 5'-RACE with molecular barcodes. TCRdb itself ran the 5' RACE reads through MiXCR, one entry per CDR3 protein. Of about 390,000 distinct CDR3 sequences detected, more than 20% appear once; the ten largest clones hold around 16%. Germline loops: CDR1 MGHRA, CDR2 YSYEKL. This CDR3 is 15 amino acids long. The V end lost 0 bases, the J end lost 17 bases, and 20 bases lay between the germline ends. There are a few counts of this clonotype. The antigen is not known. The chain has TRBV4-1 and TRBJ1-6; D uncertain. Sequencing was performed on blood, either unsorted or a sorted T cell fraction (not recorded which). The sequence was collected from a male donor with ankylosing spondylitis. CDR3 DNA sequence: TGCGCCAGCAGCCAAGACAACGGCTACCGAGACCAAGTCCACTTT. Translated: CASSQDNGYRDQVHF.